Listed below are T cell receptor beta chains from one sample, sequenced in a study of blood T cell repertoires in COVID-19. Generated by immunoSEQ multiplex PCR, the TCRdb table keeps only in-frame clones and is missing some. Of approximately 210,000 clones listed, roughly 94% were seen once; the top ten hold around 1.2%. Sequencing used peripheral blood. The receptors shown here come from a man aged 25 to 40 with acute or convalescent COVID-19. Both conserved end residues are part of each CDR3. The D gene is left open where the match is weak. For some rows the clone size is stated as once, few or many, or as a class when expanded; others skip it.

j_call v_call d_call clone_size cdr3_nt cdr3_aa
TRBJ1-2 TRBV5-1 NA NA TGCGCCAGCAGCTCGGAGCCCGTCCTCTATGGCTACACCTTC CASSSEPVLYGYTF
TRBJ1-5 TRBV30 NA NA TGTGCCTGGAGTGGACCATCCTTAGGCGGTCAGCCCCAGCATTTT CAWSGPSLGGQPQHF
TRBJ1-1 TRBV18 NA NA TGTGCCAGCTCACCCCAACGTAGCGGGACTGAAGCTTTCTTT CASSPQRSGTEAFF
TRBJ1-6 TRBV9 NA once TGTGCCAGCAGCGAAACGGGACTTAATTCACCCCTCCACTTT CASSETGLNSPLHF
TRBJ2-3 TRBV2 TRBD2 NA TGTGCCAGCGAAAACCAGGGACTAGGCACAGATACGCAGTATTTT CASENQGLGTDTQYF
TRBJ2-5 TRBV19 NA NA TGTGCCAGTAGTATAGTGGGGGGAGAGACCCAGTACTTC CASSIVGGETQYF
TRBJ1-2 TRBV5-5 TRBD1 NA TGTGCCAGCAGCTGGGACAGGGGGGGCTATGGCTACACCTTC CASSWDRGGYGYTF
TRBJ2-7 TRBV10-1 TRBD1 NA TGCGCCAGCAGCCCCCGGGACAGGGTCTACGAGCAGTACTTC CASSPRDRVYEQYF
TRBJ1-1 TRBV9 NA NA TGTGCCAGCAGCGTAGCAGGAATGAACACTGAAGCTTTCTTT CASSVAGMNTEAFF
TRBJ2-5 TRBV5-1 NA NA TGCGCCAGCAGCTTGGCGGCTCAGACACACAATGGAAAGACCCAGTACTTC CASSLAAQTHNGKTQYF
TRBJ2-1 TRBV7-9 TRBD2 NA TGTGCCAGCAGCTTAGGCAACTTAGCGGGATCGAATGAGCAGTTCTTC CASSLGNLAGSNEQFF
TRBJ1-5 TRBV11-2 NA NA TGTGCCAGCAGCTTGGGGGCGAATCAGCCCCAGCATTTT CASSLGANQPQHF
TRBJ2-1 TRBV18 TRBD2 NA TGTGCCAGCTCACCCTTAGCGGGGGCGAAATTCAATGAGCAGTTCTTC CASSPLAGAKFNEQFF
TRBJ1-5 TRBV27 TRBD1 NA TGTGCCAGCAGCCCCGGGACAGACAATCAGCCCCAGCATTTT CASSPGTDNQPQHF
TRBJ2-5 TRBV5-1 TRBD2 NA TGCGCCAGCAAAGCAGCGGGAGTAGGAGAAGAGACCCAGTACTTC CASKAAGVGEETQYF
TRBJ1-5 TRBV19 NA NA TGTGCCAGTAGTATGCTAGCCCAGCCCCAGCATTTT CASSMLAQPQHF
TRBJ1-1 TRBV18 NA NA TGTGCCAGCTCACCAGTCAGGGACACTGAAGCTTTCTTT CASSPVRDTEAFF
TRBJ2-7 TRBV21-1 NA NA TGTGCCAGCAGCCTTAGTCCCCACGAGCAGTACTTC CASSLSPHEQYF
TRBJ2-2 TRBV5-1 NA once TGCGCCAGCAGCTTGGCCGGGAACACCGGGGAGCTGTTTTTT CASSLAGNTGELFF
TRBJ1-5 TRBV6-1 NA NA TGTGCCAGCAGTGAGACGGGGGGCGATCAGCCCCAGCATTTT CASSETGGDQPQHF
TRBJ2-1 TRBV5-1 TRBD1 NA TGCGCCAGCAGCCCTGGACAGGGGGCGAACAATGAGCAGTTCTTC CASSPGQGANNEQFF
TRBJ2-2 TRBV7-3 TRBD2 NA TGTGCCAGCAGCTTTCAGAGCGGGGGAGGTACCGGGGAGCTGTTTTTT CASSFQSGGGTGELFF
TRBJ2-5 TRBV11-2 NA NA TGTGCCAGCAGCATCTCCGGGTTCCAAGAGACCCAGTACTTC CASSISGFQETQYF
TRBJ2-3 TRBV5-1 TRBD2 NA TGCGCCAGCAGCAAGGGACTAGCGGGAGAGCCCTCTCGTACAGATACGCAGTATTTT CASSKGLAGEPSRTDTQYF
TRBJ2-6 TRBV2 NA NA TGTGCCAGCAGTGAGTCAGGGGTTGGGGCCAACGTCCTGACTTTC CASSESGVGANVLTF
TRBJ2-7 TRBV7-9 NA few TGTGCCAGCAGCTTAGGGTCTGGCCTGAACTTC CASSLGSGLNF
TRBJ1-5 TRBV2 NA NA TGTGCCAGCAGTGCCTGGCAGGGTGGCAATCAGCCCCAGCATTTT CASSAWQGGNQPQHF
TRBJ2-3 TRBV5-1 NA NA TGCGCCAGCAGCCGGGGGGCTGGCAGGGAAGTACTCAATACGCAGTATTTT CASSRGAGREVLNTQYF
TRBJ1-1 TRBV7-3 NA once TGTGCCAGCAGCTCCCAGCAGGGGACTGAAGCTTTCTTT CASSSQQGTEAFF
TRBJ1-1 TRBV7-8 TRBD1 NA TGTGCCAGCAGCGGAACAGGGGGCAGGTTTCGCACTGAAGCTTTCTTT CASSGTGGRFRTEAFF
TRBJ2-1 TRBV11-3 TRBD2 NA TGTGCCAGCAGCTCCCCTGGGGCGGGGGAATCCTACAATGAGCAGTTCTTC CASSSPGAGESYNEQFF
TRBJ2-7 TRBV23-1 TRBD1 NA TGCGCCAGCAGTCAGAGTGAGGACAGGGGGGGAAAGCAGTACTTC CASSQSEDRGGKQYF
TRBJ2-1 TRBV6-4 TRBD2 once TGTGCCAGCAGTGAAGGACTAGCGGGCTCCTACAATGAGCAGTTCTTC CASSEGLAGSYNEQFF
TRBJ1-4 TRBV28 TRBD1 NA TGTGCCAGCAGGAGGGGGCCTAATGAAAAACTGTTTTTT CASRRGPNEKLFF
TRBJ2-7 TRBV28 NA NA TGTGCCATTAGCGGCCCTCGCGAGCAGTACTTC CAISGPREQYF
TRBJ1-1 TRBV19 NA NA TGTGCCAGTGGAGACCAGGGTCTGAACACTGAAGCTTTCTTT CASGDQGLNTEAFF
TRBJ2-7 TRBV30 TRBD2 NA TGTGCCTGGAGCGGTGCCAGCGGGAGGTCCTGGGGTTACGAGCAGTACTTC CAWSGASGRSWGYEQYF
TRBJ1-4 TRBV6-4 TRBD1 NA TGTGCCAGCAGCAGTACAGGGGGCGTTGGTGAAAAACTGTTTTTT CASSSTGGVGEKLFF
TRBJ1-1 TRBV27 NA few TGTGCCAGCAGCTCGATTACAGGGAGGGAGACTGAAGCTTTCTTT CASSSITGRETEAFF
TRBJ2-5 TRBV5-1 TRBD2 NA TGCGCCAGCAGCTTGGGTTCTAGCGGGGGCCAAGAGACCCAGTACTTC CASSLGSSGGQETQYF
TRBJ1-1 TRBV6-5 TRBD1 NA TGTGCCAGCAGTTACCAAGGCAGGGGGCGGAGGACTGAAGCTTTCTTT CASSYQGRGRRTEAFF
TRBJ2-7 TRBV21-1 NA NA TGTGCCAGCAGCAAAAAAGGGAGGGACAGGCACGAGCAGTACTTC CASSKKGRDRHEQYF
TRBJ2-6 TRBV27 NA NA TGTGCCAGCAGTTTAGAGGTACCTGGGGCCAACGTCCTGACTTTC CASSLEVPGANVLTF
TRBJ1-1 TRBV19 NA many TGTGCCAGTAGTTTCGAGGGATGGAACACTGAAGCTTTCTTT CASSFEGWNTEAFF
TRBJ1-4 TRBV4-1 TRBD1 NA TGCGCCAGCAGCCGGCAGGGGGCTGGTAATGAAAAACTGTTTTTT CASSRQGAGNEKLFF
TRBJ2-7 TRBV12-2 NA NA TGTGCAAGTCGCTTAGCAGCAGGGGGCGAGTACGAGCAGTACTTC CASRLAAGGEYEQYF
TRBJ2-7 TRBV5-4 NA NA TGTGCCAGCAGCTTGCCAGGGTACGAGCAGTACTTC CASSLPGYEQYF
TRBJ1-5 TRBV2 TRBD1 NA TGTGCCTCCAGGGGGACAGGCAATCAGCCCCAGCATTTT CASRGTGNQPQHF
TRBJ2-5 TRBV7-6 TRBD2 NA TGTGCCAGCAGCCCCAAGGCGGGGGGGCCGGAGACCCAGTACTTC CASSPKAGGPETQYF
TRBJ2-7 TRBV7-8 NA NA TGTGCCAGCAGCTTGGGTGTGGGTCTGGGGGGCGAGCAGTACTTC CASSLGVGLGGEQYF
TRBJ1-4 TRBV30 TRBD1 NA TGTGCCTGGAGTGTCAGGGGGGAAAAACTGTTTTTT CAWSVRGEKLFF
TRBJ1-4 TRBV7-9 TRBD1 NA TGTGCCAGCAGCGCCGACAGGGTGGGGAATGAAAAACTGTTTTTT CASSADRVGNEKLFF
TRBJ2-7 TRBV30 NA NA TGTGCCTGGAGTGTAGGGTCAGGGTTAGACGAGCAGTACTTC CAWSVGSGLDEQYF
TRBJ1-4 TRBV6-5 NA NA TGTGCCTCAAATCCGGCAGGGGAGAGTGAAAAACTGTTTTTT CASNPAGESEKLFF
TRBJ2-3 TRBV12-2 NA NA TGTGCAAGTCGCCCGTCGGGAGCGTCAGGGTCAGATACGCAGTATTTT CASRPSGASGSDTQYF